This T cell receptor beta chain was recovered during a study of cytomegalovirus exposure and HLA in healthy donors. Study results and limitations: The study labeled 150 or so TCR beta chains cytomegalovirus-associated. Across donors, most TCRs were seen rarely, yet some public ones were widespread. Through in vitro validation, three CMV-associated chains were shown to be specific for CMV antigens. A subsequent analysis found that TCR clusters from the first cohort also tended to co-occur in the roughly 120 validation repertoires, with approximately 95% of cluster scores above 0.

In this sample, this clone turned up once. Antigen unknown. The J segment lost 0 bases and the V segment lost 10 bases, leaving 8 bases of the junction unmatched. This CDR3 is built from 15 residues. Per germline, CDR1 MNHNS and CDR2 SASEGT. Sequenced by immunoSEQ multiplex PCR; TCRdb stores in-frame clones only, minus some. The table includes around 400,000 clones, 86% detected once. The clonotype was recovered from a woman between 18 and 30 years old in good health and CMV-seronegative. The rearrangement uses TRBV6-1 and TRBJ2-1, with 8 bases that match TRBD1. Sequenced input: PBMCs. The DNA for the CDR3 is TGTGCCACCTGGAGGGACAGGAGCTCCTACAATGAGCAGTTCTTC. It specifies CATWRDRSSYNEQFF.